This TCR beta chain was observed in a study of blood T cell repertoires in COVID-19. About the research overall: From the United States, Italy and Spain came samples of acute and convalescent COVID-19.

The CDR3 length is 15 residues. Trimming took off 1 base at V and 3 bases at J, with 12 bases between the two ends. The germline gives CDR1 ENHRY, CDR2 SYGVKD. Per the original data handling: Reference gene primers were amplified, and this amplification served to estimate nucleated cell counts. Sequenced by immunoSEQ multiplex PCR; TCRdb stores in-frame clones only, minus some. D and trimming were read from the DNA, whereas the V and J calls and clone size are those reported in that table. The table includes around 700,000 clones, 90% detected once. This TCR came from a woman between 18 and 29 years old with acute or convalescent COVID-19. This chain uses TRBV10-3 with TRBJ1-2, with D unresolved. The sample consisted of peripheral blood. CDR3 sequence reads: CAISELVTPDYGYTF. Written as DNA, the CDR3 is TGTGCCATCAGTGAGTTGGTTACACCAGACTATGGCTACACCTTC.